The 22 T cell receptor beta chains in this list originate from one sample, sequenced in a study of OX40 agonist ivuxolimab in advanced cancers. Sequenced by immunoSEQ multiplex PCR; TCRdb stores in-frame clones only, minus some. This sample has roughly 50,000 clones, with over 75% found just once. Sequenced material: CD4+ or CD8+ T cells sorted from blood, taken in a trial of the OX40 agonist ivuxolimab. All receptors derive from an adult with an advanced solid tumor such as melanoma, head and neck, liver or kidney cancer.

The chain employs TRBV2 and TRBJ2-1, with D unresolved. CDR3 length: 13 amino acids. The germline V and J ends were trimmed by 4 bases and 4 bases, with 8 bases remaining between them. Per germline, CDR1 SNHLY and CDR2 FYNNEI. CDR3 nucleotides: TGTGCCAGCAGTGTAAAGGAGTACAATGAGCAGTTCTTC. This encodes CASSVKEYNEQFF. Drawing the rest from reference TRBV2 and TRBJ2-1, the complete variable domain is EPEVTQTPSHQVTQMGQEVILRCVPISNHLYFYWYRQILGQKVEFLVSFYNNEISEKSEIFDDQFSVERPDGSNFTLKIRSTKLEDSAMYFCASSVKEYNEQFFGPGTRLTVL.

The V call is TRBV5-1, the J call TRBJ1-1; D possibly corresponds to TRBD1 (6 bases). This CDR3 has 14 residues. Trimming left V 5 bases short and J 3 bases short, with 14 bases between. Germline CDR1 and CDR2: SGHRS and YFSETQ. The CDR3 nucleotides read TGCGCCAGCAGTCAACATCCAGGGGACACTGAAGCTTTCTTT. As protein: CASSQHPGDTEAFF.

This chain links TRBV4-1 with TRBJ1-2; D call uncertain. V was trimmed by 8 bases and J by 0 bases, leaving 13 bases between them. The CDR3 sequence is 14 residues long. Germline CDR1 reads MGHRA; CDR2 reads YSYEKL. In DNA form, the CDR3 reads TGCGCCAGCTCCCCGGGTGATTCTAACTATGGCTACACCTTC. The encoded protein is CASSPGDSNYGYTF.

The CDR3 DNA reads TGTGCCAGCAGCCCTTGGGACGGCAAAGACTACAATGAGCAGTTCTTC. Amino acids: CASSPWDGKDYNEQFF. This chain connects TRBV5-6 to TRBJ2-1; D might be TRBD1 or TRBD2, each matching 5 bases. The V end lost 4 bases, the J end lost 3 bases, and 17 bases lay between the germline ends. The V gene's germline CDR1 is SGHDT and CDR2 YYEEEE. The CDR3 length is 16 residues.

The chain has TRBV7-9 and TRBJ2-7, with D maybe TRBD2 (5 bases). V shed 1 base and J shed 7 bases, with 8 bases lying between them. CDR1 and CDR2 (germline): SEHNR, FQNEAQ (reference sequence). The CDR3 runs to 12 residues. The CDR3 loop is CASSLELGEQYF. The CDR3 coding sequence is TGTGCCAGCAGCTTAGAACTAGGTGAGCAGTACTTC.

This chain uses TRBV6-5 with TRBJ2-1, with D tentatively TRBD2 (6 bases). This CDR3 contains 16 residues. Germline V gene sequence: CDR1 MNHEY, CDR2 SVGAGI. Trimming took 1 base from V and 0 from J, leaving 10 bases between them. In DNA, the CDR3 is TGTGCCAGCAGTTACTATGCGGGGCCCTCCTACAATGAGCAGTTCTTC. It encodes CASSYYAGPSYNEQFF.

The rearrangement joins TRBV6-1 to TRBJ2-3; D remains unclear. The CDR3 is 13 amino acids. CDR1 and CDR2 from the germline V gene are MNHNS and SASEGT. The V and J ends lost 4 bases and 2 bases respectively, with 7 bases between them. In DNA form, the CDR3 reads TGTGCCAGCAGTGGTGGGGACACAGATACGCAGTATTTT. Residues: CASSGGDTDTQYF.

The gene calls are TRBV11-2 and TRBJ2-1; D is unresolved. The CDR3 has 16 residues. V dropped 2 bases and J dropped 5 bases, with 16 bases sitting between them. Germline lookup yields CDR1 SGHAT and CDR2 FQNNGV. CDR3 nucleotides: TGTGCCAGCAGCTTAAGTTACGGACCAATCAACAATGAGCAGTTCTTC. This translates into CASSLSYGPINNEQFF.

The chain couples TRBV6-6 to TRBJ1-1; TRBD1 is a possible D gene (5 bases). The germline gives CDR1 MNHNY, CDR2 SVGAGI (reference sequence). The CDR3 covers 12 residues. Trimming removed 6 bases at V and 8 bases at J, with 13 bases between. The CDR3 coding sequence is TGTGCCAGCAGGACAGAAGGGTTCGAAGCTTTCTTT. Residues: CASRTEGFEAFF.

The chain uses TRBV19 and TRBJ1-1; D not resolved. This CDR3 contains 14 residues. V was clipped by 3 bases and J by 3 bases, with 11 bases between them. CDR1 and CDR2 (germline): LNHDA, SQIVND (reference sequence). The CDR3 sequence: CASSIPPGDTEAFF. The CDR3 DNA reads TGTGCCAGTAGTATTCCACCCGGGGACACTGAAGCTTTCTTT.

V usage is TRBV7-8 and J usage is TRBJ2-1, with a possible D match to TRBD2 (6 bases). V was clipped by 5 bases and J by 6 bases, with 20 bases between them. Germline V gives CDR1 SGHVS, CDR2 FQNEAQ. This CDR3 has 16 residues. CDR3 DNA sequence: TGTGCCAGCAGCCGCCGCGCAGTTGGGACTTTCAATGAGCAGTTCTTC. Translating it yields CASSRRAVGTFNEQFF.

This clone was seen once. The chain has TRBV2 and TRBJ2-1; D is perhaps TRBD1 (6 bases). With 1 base removed from V and 0 bases from J, the gap between germline ends came to 13 bases. The length of the CDR3 is 17 residues. Germline CDR1 and CDR2: SNHLY and FYNNEI. The CDR3 sequence: CASSEVGHPSSYNEQFF. The CDR3, as DNA: TGTGCCAGCAGTGAAGTGGGACACCCGAGCTCCTACAATGAGCAGTTCTTC. The full variable domain, in which reference TRBV2 and TRBJ2-1 provide the parts outside the CDR3, is EPEVTQTPSHQVTQMGQEVILRCVPISNHLYFYWYRQILGQKVEFLVSFYNNEISEKSEIFDDQFSVERPDGSNFTLKIRSTKLEDSAMYFCASSEVGHPSSYNEQFFGPGTRLTVL.

The V and J genes are TRBV2 and TRBJ2-3; D possibly corresponds to TRBD2 (5 bases). This CDR3 region has 17 residues. V lost 0 bases to trimming and J lost 2 bases, with 15 bases between them. Per the germline V gene, CDR1 is SNHLY and CDR2 is FYNNEI. The CDR3 is CASSEASVAPTTDTQYF. CDR3 bases: TGTGCCAGCAGTGAAGCGAGCGTAGCGCCTACCACAGATACGCAGTATTTT.

The chain joins TRBV27 to TRBJ2-7; possibly TRBD2 for D (6 bases). Trimming removed 1 base from V and 2 bases from J, with 9 bases in between. The CDR3 is made up of 14 amino acids. Germline V CDR1 and CDR2: MNHEY, SMNVEV (reference sequence). The CDR3: CASSLLGGTYEQYF. The CDR3 DNA sequence: TGTGCCAGCAGTTTATTGGGGGGAACCTACGAGCAGTACTTC.

This rearrangement joins TRBV9 to TRBJ1-6; D is uncertain. Germline CDR1 reads SGDLS; CDR2 reads YYNGEE. The V end lost 1 base, the J end lost 10 bases, and 6 bases lay between the germline ends. The CDR3 consists of 12 residues. CDR3 protein: CASSVLGSPLHF. CDR3 DNA sequence: TGTGCCAGCAGCGTACTGGGGTCACCCCTCCACTTT.

This clone was seen only once. The chain recombines TRBV29-1 with TRBJ2-7; D may be TRBD1 or TRBD2 (5 bases each). This CDR3 has 12 residues. Trimming stripped 7 bases from V and 0 bases from J, with 10 bases between. Germline V gene data show CDR1 as SQVTM and CDR2 as ANQGSEA. The chain's CDR3 is CSAWDASYEQYF. The DNA of the CDR3 is TGCAGCGCTTGGGACGCCTCCTACGAGCAGTACTTC.

The chain links TRBV27 to TRBJ2-5; TRBD2 aligns across 10 bases. Germline V gives CDR1 MNHEY, CDR2 SMNVEV (reference sequence). This CDR3 has 15 amino acids. J gave up 4 bases and V 3 bases, and 5 bases lay outside the gene matches. The CDR3 nucleotides read TGTGCCAGCAGTTTCGCTAGCGGGAGAATAGAGACCCAGTACTTC. This gives the protein CASSFASGRIETQYF.

J is TRBJ2-3 and V is TRBV5-4, with D perhaps TRBD1 (5 bases). The CDR3 runs 13 residues. The V gene lost 2 bases and the J gene lost 4 bases, with 8 bases spanning the gap. Germline V gene sequence: CDR1 SGHNT, CDR2 YYREEE (reference sequence). CDR3 nucleotide sequence: TGTGCCAGCAGCTTAGGCAGGGCAGATACGCAGTATTTT. It yields the protein CASSLGRADTQYF.

The chain is built from TRBV11-2 and TRBJ2-5; D unresolved. Germline values: CDR1 SGHAT, CDR2 FQNNGV. This CDR3 has 12 residues. V was clipped by 4 bases and J by 6 bases, with 9 bases between them. The CDR3 protein is CASSSGTKTQYF. The CDR3 coding sequence is TGTGCCAGCAGCTCTGGTACGAAGACCCAGTACTTC.

This chain links TRBV27 with TRBJ2-2, with 9 bases aligning to TRBD2. In germline, CDR1 is MNHEY, CDR2 SMNVEV (reference sequence). This CDR3 spans 16 amino acids. V dropped 5 bases and J dropped 7; count of bases not matched to a gene: 11. CDR3 sequence (DNA): TGTGCCAGCAGTCTCTATAGCGGGGGAATTGTCGGGGAGCTGTTTTTT. It specifies CASSLYSGGIVGELFF.

This clone was recorded a few times. The CDR3 DNA reads as TGTGCCAGCAGTGATAACCAGGGCTATGGCTACACCTTC. Its protein is CASSDNQGYGYTF. J is TRBJ1-2 and V is TRBV2; D might be TRBD1 (5 bases). The germline CDR1 and CDR2 sequences are SNHLY and FYNNEI. V was cut by 3 bases and J by 4 bases, with 9 bases left in between. This CDR3 region has 13 residues.

The chain uses TRBV28 and TRBJ1-5; TRBD1 matches at 8 bases. Germline V lookup: CDR1 MDHEN, CDR2 SYDVKM. Trimming at V came to 1 base and at J to 7 bases, leaving 9 bases not matched to a gene. The CDR3 extends over 16 amino acids. The CDR3 spells CASSLLPQGVRQPQHF. The CDR3 nucleotides read TGTGCCAGCAGTTTATTACCACAGGGGGTAAGACAGCCCCAGCATTTT.